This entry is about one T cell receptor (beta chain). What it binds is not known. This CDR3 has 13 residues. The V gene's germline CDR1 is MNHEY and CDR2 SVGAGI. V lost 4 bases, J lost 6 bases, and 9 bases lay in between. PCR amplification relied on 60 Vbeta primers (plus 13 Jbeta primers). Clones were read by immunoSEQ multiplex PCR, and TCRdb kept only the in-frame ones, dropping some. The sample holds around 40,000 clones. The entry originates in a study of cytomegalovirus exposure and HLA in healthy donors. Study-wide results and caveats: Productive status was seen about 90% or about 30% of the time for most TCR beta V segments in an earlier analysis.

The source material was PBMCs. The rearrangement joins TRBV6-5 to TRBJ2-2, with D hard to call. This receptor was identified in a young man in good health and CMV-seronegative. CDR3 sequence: CASSFDISGELFF. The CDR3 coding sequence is TGTGCCAGCAGTTTCGACATTTCCGGGGAGCTGTTTTTT.